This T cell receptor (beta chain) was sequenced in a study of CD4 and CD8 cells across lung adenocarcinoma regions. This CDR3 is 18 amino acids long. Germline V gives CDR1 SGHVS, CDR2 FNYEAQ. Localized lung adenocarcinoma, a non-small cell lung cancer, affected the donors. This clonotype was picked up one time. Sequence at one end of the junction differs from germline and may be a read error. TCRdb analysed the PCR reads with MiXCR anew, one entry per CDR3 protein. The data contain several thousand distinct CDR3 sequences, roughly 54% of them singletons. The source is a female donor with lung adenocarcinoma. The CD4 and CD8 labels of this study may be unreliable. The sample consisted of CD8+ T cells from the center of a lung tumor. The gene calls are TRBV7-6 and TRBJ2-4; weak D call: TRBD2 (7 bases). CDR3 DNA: TGTGCCAGCAGCTGCCCGGGGGGCGCAGGCCAAGACAAAGACATTCAGTACTTC. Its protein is CASSCPGGAGQDKDIQYF.